This TCR beta chain was found in a study of OX40 agonist ivuxolimab in advanced cancers. Sequenced by immunoSEQ multiplex PCR; TCRdb stores in-frame clones only, minus some. The data hold tens of thousands of clones, with roughly 86% observed a single time. Details on this clone: Its antigen is still unknown.

Regarding the study as a whole: Certain nonresponders additionally had low normalized T-cell clonal expansion.

The CDR3 totals 16 residues. Germline-derived CDR1 and CDR2 are SGHDN and FVKESK. The J gene is TRBJ2-5, the V gene TRBV14; 11 positions match TRBD1. The DNA end lines up better with TRBJ2-7; the J call may be wrong. The starting material was CD4+ or CD8+ T cells sorted from blood, obtained in a trial of the OX40 agonist ivuxolimab. The receptor was derived from an adult with an advanced solid tumor such as melanoma, head and neck, liver or kidney cancer. CDR3 sequence (DNA): TGTGCCAGCAGCCAAGTCGCCGGGACAGGGGGTTACGAGCAGTACTTC. Protein: CASSQVAGTGGYEQYF.